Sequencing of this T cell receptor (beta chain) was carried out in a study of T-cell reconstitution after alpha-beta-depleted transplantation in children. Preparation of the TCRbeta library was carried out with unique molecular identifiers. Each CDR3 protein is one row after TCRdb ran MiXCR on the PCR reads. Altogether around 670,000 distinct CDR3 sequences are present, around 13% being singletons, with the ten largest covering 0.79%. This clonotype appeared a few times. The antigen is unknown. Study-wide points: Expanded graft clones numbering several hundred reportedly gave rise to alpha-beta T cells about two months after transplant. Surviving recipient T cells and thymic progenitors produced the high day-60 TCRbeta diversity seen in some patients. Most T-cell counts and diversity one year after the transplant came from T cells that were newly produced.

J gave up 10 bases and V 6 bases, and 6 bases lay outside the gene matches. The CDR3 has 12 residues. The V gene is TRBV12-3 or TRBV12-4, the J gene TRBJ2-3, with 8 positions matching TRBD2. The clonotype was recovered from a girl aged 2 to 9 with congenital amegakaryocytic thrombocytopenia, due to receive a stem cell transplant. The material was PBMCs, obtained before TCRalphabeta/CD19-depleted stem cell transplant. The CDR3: CASSRSGTAQYF. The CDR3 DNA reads TGTGCCAGCAGCCGTAGCGGGACTGCGCAGTATTTT.